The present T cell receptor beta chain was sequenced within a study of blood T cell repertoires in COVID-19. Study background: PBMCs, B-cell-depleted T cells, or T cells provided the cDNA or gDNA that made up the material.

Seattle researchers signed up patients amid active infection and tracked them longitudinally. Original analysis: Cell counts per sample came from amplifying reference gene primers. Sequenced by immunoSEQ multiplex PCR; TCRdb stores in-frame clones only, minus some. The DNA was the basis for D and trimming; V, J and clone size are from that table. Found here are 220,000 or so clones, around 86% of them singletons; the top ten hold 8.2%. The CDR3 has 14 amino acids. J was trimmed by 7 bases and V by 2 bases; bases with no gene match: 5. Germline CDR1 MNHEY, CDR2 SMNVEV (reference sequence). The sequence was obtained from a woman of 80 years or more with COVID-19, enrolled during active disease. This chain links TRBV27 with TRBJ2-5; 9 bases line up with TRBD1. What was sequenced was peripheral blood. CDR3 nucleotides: TGTGCCAGCAGTTTACGGAGGGGACAGGGGACCCAGTACTTC. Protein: CASSLRRGQGTQYF.